This T cell receptor (beta chain) came from a study of cytomegalovirus exposure and HLA in healthy donors. PCR involved 60 Vbeta and 13 Jbeta primers. TCRdb's table, derived via immunoSEQ multiplex PCR, lists solely in-frame clones and lacks some. Of 190,000 or so clones in the sample, 80% are singletons; the top ten hold under 0.75%. A note on this clone: What it binds is not known.

The V end was cut by 6 bases, the J end by 4 bases, with 9 bases between. CDR1 and CDR2 (germline): ENHRY, SYGVKD. The CDR3 length is 12 residues. Overall study findings and caveats: Presence/absence results assume similar sequencing depth per donor, which may not hold. In vitro testing confirmed three CMV-associated chains as specific for CMV antigens.

The sample was PBMCs. The chain links TRBV10-3 to TRBJ1-2; no definite D call. This receptor was identified in a boy between 10 and 17 years old in good health and CMV-seronegative. Written as DNA, the CDR3 is TGTGCCATCAGGGCTCTTGGCTATGGCTACACCTTC. This gives the protein CAIRALGYGYTF.